Listed below are T cell receptor beta chains from one sample, sequenced in a study of blood T cells in healthy people across ages. TCRdb reanalysed the 5' RACE reads using MiXCR and keeps one entry per CDR3 protein. The sample has approximately 880,000 distinct CDR3 sequences; under 50% are singletons. The sample comprised blood. These receptors were obtained from a man younger than 45 in good health. CDR3s include the opening cysteine and the closing phenylalanine or tryptophan. A D gene is named only where the DNA matches it firmly. Clone size is shown for a subset of rows, as once, few, many or a class of expanded clone.

D gene,clone size,V gene,J gene,CDR3 protein,CDR3 DNA
TRBD2,-,TRBV20-1,TRBJ2-3,CSALSSGGADTQYF,TGCAGTGCTCTAAGCAGCGGGGGGGCAGATACGCAGTATTTT
TRBD2,-,TRBV2,TRBJ2-1,CASSPLGGAAYNEQFF,TGTGCCAGCAGTCCCCTCGGGGGGGCGGCCTACAATGAGCAGTTCTTC
TRBD2,few,TRBV20-1,TRBJ2-5,CSASGLAGEETQYF,TGCAGTGCGTCGGGACTAGCGGGGGAAGAGACCCAGTACTTC
-,-,TRBV27,TRBJ1-1,CASSYLKGAEAFF,TGTGCCAGCAGTTACCTGAAAGGGGCTGAAGCTTTCTTT
-,-,TRBV6-5,TRBJ1-1,CASSFPGVGTEAFF,TGTGCCAGCAGTTTTCCAGGGGTAGGGACTGAAGCTTTCTTT
-,many,TRBV7-2,TRBJ2-5,CASSFLETQYF,TGTGCCAGCAGCTTCTTGGAGACCCAGTACTTC
-,few,TRBV4-2,TRBJ2-3,CASSQAPQSRTDTQYF,TGTGCCAGCAGCCAAGCCCCCCAGTCTCGGACAGATACGCAGTATTTT
-,few,TRBV12-3/TRBV12-4,TRBJ2-2,CASSLRDLGVAGELFF,TGTGCCAGCAGTTTGCGGGATTTGGGGGTCGCCGGGGAGCTGTTTTTT
-,-,TRBV4-1,TRBJ2-4,CASSLLWGAKNIQYF,TGCGCCAGCAGCCTTCTATGGGGGGCCAAAAACATTCAGTACTTC
-,-,TRBV6-5,TRBJ1-1,CASSTPGQEAFF,TGTGCCAGCAGCACTCCGGGACAAGAAGCTTTCTTT
-,few,TRBV29-1,TRBJ2-3,CSVSGGPRTDTQYF,TGCAGCGTGTCCGGGGGGCCGCGCACAGATACGCAGTATTTT
TRBD2,-,TRBV12-3/TRBV12-4,TRBJ2-5,CASSWLAGEETQYF,TGTGCCAGCAGTTGGCTAGCGGGGGAAGAGACCCAGTACTTC
-,once,TRBV30,TRBJ2-7,CAWSGVFPGRSSYEQYF,TGTGCCTGGAGTGGGGTTTTCCCAGGGCGAAGCTCCTACGAGCAGTACTTC
-,-,TRBV29-1,TRBJ2-3,CSGLRLSTDTQYF,TGCAGCGGCTTGCGGTTGAGCACAGATACGCAGTATTTT
-,-,TRBV15,TRBJ2-7,CATSKWTSDEQYF,TGTGCCACCAGCAAGTGGACTTCTGACGAGCAGTACTTC
-,-,TRBV5-6,TRBJ2-2,CASSRGTANTGELFF,TGTGCCAGCAGCCGCGGGACAGCGAACACCGGGGAGCTGTTTTTT
-,few,TRBV7-6,TRBJ1-4,CASSLAYGGAFEKLFF,TGTGCCAGCAGCTTAGCCTACGGGGGCGCGTTTGAAAAACTGTTTTTT
TRBD1,-,TRBV10-3,TRBJ1-2,CAISESDREIYGYTF,TGTGCCATCAGTGAGTCGGACAGGGAGATCTATGGCTACACCTTC
-,few,TRBV6-2/TRBV6-3,TRBJ2-1,CASSYSGQGRFF,TGTGCCAGCAGTTACTCAGGGCAGGGGCGGTTCTTC
TRBD2,-,TRBV5-1,TRBJ2-1,CASSLETSGGTDEQFF,TGCGCCAGCAGCTTGGAGACTAGCGGGGGTACGGATGAGCAGTTCTTC
TRBD2,-,TRBV20-1,TRBJ2-3,CSARGGASGGPASTDTQYF,TGCAGTGCTAGAGGAGGGGCTAGCGGGGGACCCGCTAGCACAGATACGCAGTATTTT
-,few,TRBV2,TRBJ2-7,CASSEEASSYEQYF,TGTGCCAGCAGTGAAGAGGCCAGCTCCTACGAGCAGTACTTC
-,-,TRBV20-1,TRBJ2-1,CSAALPAYEQFF,TGCAGTGCTGCCCTCCCGGCTTATGAGCAGTTCTTC
-,-,TRBV7-2,TRBJ2-3,CASREDTDTQYF,TGTGCCAGCAGAGAAGACACAGATACGCAGTATTTT
TRBD1,few,TRBV7-2,TRBJ2-5,CASSTRGQQTQYF,TGTGCCAGCAGCACCCGGGGACAGCAGACCCAGTACTTC
-,-,TRBV2,TRBJ1-4,CASSLQGRGEKLFF,TGTGCCAGCAGTTTACAGGGAAGAGGTGAAAAACTGTTTTTT
TRBD1,-,TRBV27,TRBJ2-3,CASSSPQQGWADTQYF,TGTGCCAGCAGTTCCCCCCAACAGGGGTGGGCAGATACGCAGTATTTT
TRBD2,-,TRBV12-3/TRBV12-4,TRBJ2-2,CASLLGRGDTGELFF,TGTGCCAGCCTCCTGGGCCGGGGGGACACCGGGGAGCTGTTTTTT
-,-,TRBV10-2,TRBJ2-7,CASMANGTSYEQYF,TGCGCCAGCATGGCTAACGGGACCTCCTACGAGCAGTACTTC
-,-,TRBV7-2,TRBJ1-1,CASSFREYTEAFF,TGTGCCAGCAGCTTCCGCGAGTACACTGAAGCTTTCTTT
TRBD2,few,TRBV10-3,TRBJ2-7,CAISTGLAGIYEQYF,TGTGCCATCAGTACGGGACTAGCGGGGATCTACGAGCAGTACTTC
-,-,TRBV6-2/TRBV6-3,TRBJ2-3,CASSYSAVGGDGTDTQYF,TGTGCCAGCAGTTATTCGGCAGTCGGCGGGGATGGGACAGATACGCAGTATTTT
TRBD2,once,TRBV27,TRBJ2-7,CASSLSAGGTGEQYF,TGTGCCAGCAGTTTATCGGCGGGGGGCACGGGCGAGCAGTACTTC
TRBD1,few,TRBV3-1,TRBJ2-5,CASSPTGGLRAETQYF,TGTGCCAGCAGTCCTACAGGGGGCTTAAGGGCGGAGACCCAGTACTTC
-,-,TRBV27,TRBJ2-1,CASSTTSQGFDEQFF,TGTGCCAGCAGTACGACTAGTCAGGGGTTTGATGAGCAGTTCTTC
-,few,TRBV18,TRBJ2-7,CASSPPPGYEQYF,TGTGCCAGCTCACCACCCCCAGGGTACGAGCAGTACTTC
TRBD1,-,TRBV27,TRBJ1-4,CASRTQGVGEKLFF,TGTGCCAGCAGGACCCAGGGGGTTGGTGAAAAACTGTTTTTT
TRBD1,-,TRBV7-9,TRBJ2-1,CASSPTGGTYEQFF,TGTGCCAGCAGCCCGACAGGGGGAACTTATGAGCAGTTCTTC
TRBD2,-,TRBV27,TRBJ2-3,CASRGLAGNTDTQYF,TGTGCCTCCCGGGGGCTAGCGGGGAATACAGATACGCAGTATTTT
TRBD1,-,TRBV2,TRBJ1-2,CASSEFISVGTGYGYTF,TGTGCCAGCAGTGAATTTATATCGGTCGGGACAGGCTATGGCTACACCTTC
TRBD2,-,TRBV6-5,TRBJ2-1,CASRQTSGGEQFF,TGTGCCAGCAGGCAGACTAGCGGGGGGGAGCAGTTCTTC
TRBD2,few,TRBV5-1,TRBJ2-4,CASSFLTSGEGNIQYF,TGCGCCAGCAGCTTCTTGACTAGCGGGGAGGGGAACATTCAGTACTTC
-,few,TRBV6-6,TRBJ1-2,CASSRQGDNYGYTF,TGTGCCAGCAGTCGTCAAGGGGATAACTATGGCTACACCTTC
TRBD2,-,TRBV27,TRBJ2-5,CASSTWASGDQETQYF,TGTGCCAGCAGTACCTGGGCTAGCGGGGACCAAGAGACCCAGTACTTC